A selection of T cell receptor beta chains follows, all from one sample in a study of cytomegalovirus exposure and HLA in healthy donors. Clones were read by immunoSEQ multiplex PCR, and TCRdb kept only the in-frame ones, dropping some. The table has 150,000 to 200,000 clones, about nine tenths seen once. Material for sequencing was PBMCs. The receptors derive from a boy between 2 and 15 years old in good health and CMV-seronegative. Each CDR3 is given with its conserved first and last residue. Fields, in order: clone size, V gene, D gene, J gene, CDR3 protein, CDR3 DNA. The D gene is left open where the match is weak. A row's size may be missing; if present it is once, few, many or a size class.

.,TRBV5-1,.,TRBJ2-3,CASSYNLQGMATDTQYF,TGCGCCAGCAGCTACAACCTACAGGGTATGGCCACAGATACGCAGTATTTT
few,TRBV7-9,.,TRBJ1-1,CASKPTGLPPEAFF,TGTGCCAGCAAACCGACAGGATTACCCCCTGAAGCTTTCTTT
once,TRBV28,TRBD2,TRBJ2-1,CASLAGNSYNEQFF,TGTGCCAGTCTAGCGGGAAACTCCTACAATGAGCAGTTCTTC
.,TRBV18,TRBD1,TRBJ2-7,CASSPGQGAPGEQYF,TGTGCCAGCTCACCCGGTCAGGGGGCGCCCGGCGAGCAGTACTTC
.,TRBV4-1,TRBD1,TRBJ1-6,CASSLSGQGNSPLHF,TGCGCCAGCAGCCTCTCGGGACAGGGGAATTCACCCCTCCACTTT
.,TRBV15,.,TRBJ2-1,CATRGGVHYNEQFF,TGTGCCACCCGGGGTGGAGTCCACTACAATGAGCAGTTCTTC
.,TRBV5-6,.,TRBJ2-7,CASSSGPKATYEQYF,TGTGCCAGCAGCAGCGGTCCGAAAGCCACTTACGAGCAGTACTTC
.,TRBV28,.,TRBJ2-5,CASSSKETQYF,TGTGCCAGCAGTTCCAAAGAGACCCAGTACTTC
few,TRBV4-1,.,TRBJ1-1,CASSQRRGSDTEAFF,TGCGCCAGCAGCCAGCGAAGGGGGTCTGACACTGAAGCTTTCTTT
.,TRBV28,TRBD1,TRBJ1-2,CASRADRVRTF,TGTGCCAGCAGAGCAGACAGGGTTCGCACCTTC
.,TRBV28,.,TRBJ2-7,CASSLTGGYYEQYF,TGTGCCAGCAGCCTGACCGGGGGTTACTACGAGCAGTACTTC
.,TRBV6-4,TRBD2,TRBJ2-4,CAKGEVAGSKNIQYF,TGTGCCAAAGGTGAGGTAGCGGGCTCCAAAAACATTCAGTACTTC
.,TRBV28,TRBD1,TRBJ2-4,CASSLPGTGSSKNIQYF,TGTGCCAGCAGTCTTCCGGGGACAGGGTCATCCAAAAACATTCAGTACTTC
.,TRBV7-9,TRBD1,TRBJ2-7,CASSLGTGGGEQYF,TGTGCCAGCAGCTTAGGGACAGGGGGGGGCGAGCAGTACTTC
.,TRBV10-3,TRBD2,TRBJ2-7,CAISVLLADEQYF,TGTGCCATCAGTGTTTTACTAGCGGACGAGCAGTACTTC
.,TRBV30,.,TRBJ1-6,CAWSIEGAPRSPLHF,TGTGCCTGGAGTATAGAGGGTGCCCCTCGTTCACCCCTCCACTTT